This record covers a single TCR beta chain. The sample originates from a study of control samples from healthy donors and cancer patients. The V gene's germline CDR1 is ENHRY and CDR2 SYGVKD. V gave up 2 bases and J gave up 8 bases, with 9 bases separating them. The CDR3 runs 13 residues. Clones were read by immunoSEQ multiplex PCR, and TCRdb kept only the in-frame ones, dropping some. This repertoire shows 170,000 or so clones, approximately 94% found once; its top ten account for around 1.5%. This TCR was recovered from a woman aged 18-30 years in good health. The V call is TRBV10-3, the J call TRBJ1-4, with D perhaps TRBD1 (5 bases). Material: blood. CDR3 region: CAISETGGEKLFF. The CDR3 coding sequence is TGTGCCATCAGTGAGACAGGTGGGGAAAAACTGTTTTTT.